The sample holds a few counts of the clone carrying this T cell receptor beta chain. This record belongs to a study of shared T cell receptors in the human thymus. The CDR3 is 14 residues long. V was clipped by 6 bases and J by 0 bases, with 11 bases between them. Germline values: CDR1 SNHLY, CDR2 FYNNEI. Measured with immunoSEQ multiplex PCR; TCRdb has only the in-frame clones, and not every one. Counted here are 700,000 to 750,000 clones, 70% to 90% occurring once; the ten biggest clones make up around 0.0099%. Separately, the same data were catalogued under a study of human thymus T cells. From that paper: Resections removed during corrective heart surgery provided the thymus tissue used. Thymic and blood repertoires seemed to favor certain V and J genes.

This receptor was taken from a girl under three years old with a congenital heart defect. Sequenced input: thymocytes. The chain joins TRBV2 to TRBJ1-1, with D perhaps TRBD1 (6 bases). Here the CDR3 reads CASRGGAVNTEAFF. CDR3 in DNA: TGTGCCAGCAGGGGGGGGGCGGTGAACACTGAAGCTTTCTTT.